This T cell receptor beta chain was identified during a study of CD4 T cells in relation to SARS-CoV-2 and coronaviruses. About this clone itself: Its specificity is not known.

Unexposed donor CD4+ T cells date from about 2011-2018, before the COVID-19 pandemic. Isolation of CD4+ T cells took place after roughly nine days in culture. Method: immunoSEQ multiplex PCR; TCRdb's copy keeps in-frame clones and lacks some. The sample comprises fewer than 25,000 clones, over 65% of which are singletons, and roughly 30% rests with the top ten. This CDR3 comprises 14 residues. Between the trimmed V and J ends, which lost 6 bases and 6 bases, there was a span of 17 bases. Germline CDR1 reads MNHEY; CDR2 reads SVGEGT. The genes are TRBV6-2 or TRBV6-3 and TRBJ1-2, with D possibly TRBD1 on 5 matching bases. The sequence was obtained from a human donor in good health. The sample was CD4+ T cells from PBMCs, cultured in vitro. This CDR3 reads CASSSGTGSHGYTF. The CDR3, as DNA: TGTGCCAGCAGCTCTGGGACGGGGAGTCATGGCTACACCTTC.